This T cell receptor beta chain was recovered during a study of monozygotic twins with inflammatory bowel disease. Overall study findings and caveats: Patients got different immunosuppressive treatments, which may have made their repertoires more variable.

With respect to this clonotype: Its antigen is still unknown.

cDNA was produced in eight separate reactions per sample. TCRdb re-called the 5' RACE reads and gives one entry per CDR3 protein, without DNA. The table for this sample gives roughly 120,000 distinct CDR3 sequences. Per donor there was one draw, yielding a blood sample of around 2.7 ml. The CDR3 totals 12 residues. CDR1 and CDR2 from the germline V gene are SGHRS and YFSETQ. The receptor was isolated from a human donor with ulcerative colitis or Crohn's disease, or a healthy co-twin of an affected twin (not recorded which). Input material: blood. The gene calls are TRBV5-1 and TRBJ2-1. CDR3 region: CASSLEYLEQFF.